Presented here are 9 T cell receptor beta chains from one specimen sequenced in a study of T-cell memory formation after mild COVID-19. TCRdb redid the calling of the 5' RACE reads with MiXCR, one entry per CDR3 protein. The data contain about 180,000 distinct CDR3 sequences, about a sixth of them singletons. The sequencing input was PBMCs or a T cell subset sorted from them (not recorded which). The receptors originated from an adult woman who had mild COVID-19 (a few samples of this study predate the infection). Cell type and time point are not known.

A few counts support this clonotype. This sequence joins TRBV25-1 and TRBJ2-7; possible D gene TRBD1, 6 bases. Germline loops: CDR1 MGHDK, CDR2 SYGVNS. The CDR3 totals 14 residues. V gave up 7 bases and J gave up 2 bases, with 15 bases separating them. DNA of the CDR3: TGTGCCAGCACTCCCTGGGACAAAGCCTACGAGCAGTACTTC. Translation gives CASTPWDKAYEQYF.

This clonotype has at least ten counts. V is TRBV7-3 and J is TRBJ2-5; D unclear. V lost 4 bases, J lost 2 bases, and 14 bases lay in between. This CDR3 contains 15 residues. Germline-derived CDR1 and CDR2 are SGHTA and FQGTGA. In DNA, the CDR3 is TGTGCCAGCAGCTCCGGGTTGCCTTCGCAAGAGACCCAGTACTTC. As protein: CASSSGLPSQETQYF.

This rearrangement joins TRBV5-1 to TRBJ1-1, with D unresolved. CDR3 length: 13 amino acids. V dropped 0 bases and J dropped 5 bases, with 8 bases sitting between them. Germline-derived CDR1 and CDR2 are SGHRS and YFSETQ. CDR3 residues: CASSLDHPTEAFF. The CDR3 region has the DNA TGCGCCAGCAGCTTGGATCATCCGACTGAAGCTTTCTTT.

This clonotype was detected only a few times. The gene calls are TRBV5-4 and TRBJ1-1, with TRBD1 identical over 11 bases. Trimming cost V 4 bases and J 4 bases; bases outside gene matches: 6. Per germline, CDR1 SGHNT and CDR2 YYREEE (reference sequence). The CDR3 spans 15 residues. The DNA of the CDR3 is TGTGCCAGCAGCCGTCCCGGGACAGGGGGCACTGAAGCTTTCTTT. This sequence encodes CASSRPGTGGTEAFF.

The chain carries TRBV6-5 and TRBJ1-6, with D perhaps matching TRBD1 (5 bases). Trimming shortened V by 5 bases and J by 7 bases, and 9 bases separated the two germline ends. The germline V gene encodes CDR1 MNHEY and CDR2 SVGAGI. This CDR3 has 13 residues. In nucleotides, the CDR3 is TGTGCCAGCAGTAGGGACCTAAATTCACCCCTCCACTTT. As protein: CASSRDLNSPLHF.

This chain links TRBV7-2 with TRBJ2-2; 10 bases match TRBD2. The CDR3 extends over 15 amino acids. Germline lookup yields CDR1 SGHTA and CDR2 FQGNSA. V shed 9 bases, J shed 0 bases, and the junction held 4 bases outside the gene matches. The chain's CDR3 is CARNLAGANTGELFF. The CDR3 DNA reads TGTGCCAGAAACCTAGCGGGGGCGAACACCGGGGAGCTGTTTTTT.

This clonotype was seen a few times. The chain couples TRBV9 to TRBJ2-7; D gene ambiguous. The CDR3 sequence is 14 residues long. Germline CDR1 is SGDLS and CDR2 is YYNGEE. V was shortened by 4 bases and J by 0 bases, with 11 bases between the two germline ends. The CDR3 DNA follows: TGTGCCAGCAGCTTCACCCGCGACTCCTACGAGCAGTACTTC. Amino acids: CASSFTRDSYEQYF. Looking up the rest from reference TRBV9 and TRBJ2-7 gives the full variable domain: DSGVTQTPKHLITATGQRVTLRCSPRSGDLSVYWYQQSLDQGLQFLIQYYNGEERAKGNILERFSAQQFPDLHSELNLSSLELGDSALYFCASSFTRDSYEQYFGPGTRLTVT.

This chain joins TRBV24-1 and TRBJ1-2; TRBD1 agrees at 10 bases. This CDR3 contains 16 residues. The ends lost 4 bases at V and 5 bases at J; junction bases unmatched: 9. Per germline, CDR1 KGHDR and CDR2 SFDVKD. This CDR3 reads CATSDPSTGGGYGYTF. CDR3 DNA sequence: TGTGCCACCAGTGACCCCTCGACAGGGGGCGGGTATGGCTACACCTTC.

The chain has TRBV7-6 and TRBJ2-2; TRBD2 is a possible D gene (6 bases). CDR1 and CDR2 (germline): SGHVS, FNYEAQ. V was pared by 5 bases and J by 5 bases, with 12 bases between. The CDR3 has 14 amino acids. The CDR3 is CASSLSGSTGELFF. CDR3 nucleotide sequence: TGTGCCAGCAGCCTGAGCGGGTCGACCGGGGAGCTGTTTTTT.